A selection of T cell receptor beta chains follows, all from one sample in a study of cytomegalovirus exposure and HLA in healthy donors. Clones were sequenced by immunoSEQ multiplex PCR, and TCRdb holds only the in-frame ones, with some missing. The sample carries tens of thousands of clones, roughly 80% recorded once. Source material: PBMCs. The receptor source for this set is a woman between 40 and 55 years old in good health and CMV-seronegative. Each CDR3 is given with its conserved first and last residue.

v_call | cdr3_aa
TRBV5-6 | CASSLVQQETQYF
TRBV2 | CASSTGRGNSPLHF
TRBV19 | CASSMAQGVGNIQYF
TRBV19 | CASSIHTSSYEQYF
TRBV9 | CASSRTSGNRIGYEQYF
TRBV5-1 | CASSSGMNTEAFF
TRBV4-3 | CASSQLAGNTDTQYF
TRBV27 | CASSSTRDSPYNEQFF
TRBV6-6 | CASHRGDNRNTIYF
TRBV5-5 | CASSLEGQGGTGELFF
TRBV2 | CASSEGQPIPLYGYTF
TRBV10-3 | CAISEASGLPDLYNEQFF
TRBV5-1 | CASSPYSGQETQYF
TRBV7-2 | CASSLARGFQPQHF
TRBV5-4 | CASSLEGSSYNEQFF
TRBV15 | CATSRDHGGSSYEQYF
TRBV27 | CASRVYSGKVDEQFF
TRBV5-6 | CASSLDRNYGYTF
TRBV6-6 | CASSYIRDGRDEKLFF
TRBV7-8 | CASSLDAGGGAETQYF
TRBV19 | CASSIDRANTGELFF
TRBV11-2 | CASSLGATNTGELFF
TRBV28 | CASSLGTGTSYEQYF
TRBV28 | CASTPFPGQYYGYTF